These T cell receptor beta chains were read from a single sample in a study of blood T cell repertoires in COVID-19. Sequenced by immunoSEQ multiplex PCR; TCRdb stores in-frame clones only, minus some. The repertoire includes about 170,000 clones, 85% to 90% of them detected once, and roughly 1.9% sits in the top ten. The sequencing sample was made of peripheral blood. All receptors derive from a man in his forties or fifties who had recovered from COVID-19. The CDR3 runs from the conserved cysteine through the conserved F or W. The order of the fields is CDR3 DNA, CDR3 protein, clone size, V gene, D gene, J gene. A D gene is named only where the DNA matches it firmly. Part of the rows lack a size; the others show once, few, many or a class for expanded clones.

cdr3_nt: TGTGCCAGCAGCTTTCGGGAGATCTCCTACAATGAGCAGTTCTTC; cdr3_aa: CASSFREISYNEQFF; clone_size: once; v_call: TRBV5-5; d_call: NA; j_call: TRBJ2-1
cdr3_nt: TGTGCCAGCAGAGCGGGAGTAGTCATCAGGGATGAGCAGTTCTTC; cdr3_aa: CASRAGVVIRDEQFF; clone_size: once; v_call: TRBV6-1; d_call: TRBD2; j_call: TRBJ2-1
cdr3_nt: TGTGCCAGCAGCTTTATGGAGCGGGGGGCGGGTGTTGATACGCAGTATTTT; cdr3_aa: CASSFMERGAGVDTQYF; clone_size: NA; v_call: TRBV5-6; d_call: TRBD2; j_call: TRBJ2-3
cdr3_nt: TGTGCCAGCAGTTTGCCAGGGTACCAAGAGACCCAGTACTTC; cdr3_aa: CASSLPGYQETQYF; clone_size: NA; v_call: TRBV28; d_call: NA; j_call: TRBJ2-5
cdr3_nt: TGTGCCATCAGGGACCTAGCGGGGGTCACAGATACGCAGTATTTT; cdr3_aa: CAIRDLAGVTDTQYF; clone_size: NA; v_call: TRBV10-3; d_call: TRBD2; j_call: TRBJ2-3
cdr3_nt: TGTGCCAGTAGTATTAGGGAGGGCATTCAGTACTTC; cdr3_aa: CASSIREGIQYF; clone_size: NA; v_call: TRBV19; d_call: TRBD2; j_call: TRBJ2-4
cdr3_nt: TGTGCCAGCAGTGTGGGTAGCGCAGATACGCAGTATTTT; cdr3_aa: CASSVGSADTQYF; clone_size: once; v_call: TRBV6-1; d_call: NA; j_call: TRBJ2-3
cdr3_nt: TGTGCCAGCAGTTGGGGCAGGGGGCGCGGAGTCGGCATTCAGTACTTC; cdr3_aa: CASSWGRGRGVGIQYF; clone_size: NA; v_call: TRBV27; d_call: TRBD1; j_call: TRBJ2-4
cdr3_nt: TGTGCCAGCAGCCCCCGGGACAGCAACAATGAGCAGTTCTTC; cdr3_aa: CASSPRDSNNEQFF; clone_size: NA; v_call: TRBV9; d_call: TRBD1; j_call: TRBJ2-1
cdr3_nt: TGTGCCAGCACGGCAGGTGCTAACTATGGCTACACCTTC; cdr3_aa: CASTAGANYGYTF; clone_size: NA; v_call: TRBV27; d_call: NA; j_call: TRBJ1-2
cdr3_nt: TGTGCCAGCAGGCCTCAGGTCTCTGGAAACACCATATATTTT; cdr3_aa: CASRPQVSGNTIYF; clone_size: NA; v_call: TRBV2; d_call: NA; j_call: TRBJ1-3
cdr3_nt: TGCGCCAGCAGTGAGTCGGGGACACCAAACACCGGGGAGCTGTTTTTT; cdr3_aa: CASSESGTPNTGELFF; clone_size: NA; v_call: TRBV10-1; d_call: NA; j_call: TRBJ2-2
cdr3_nt: TGTGCCAGTAGTATTATGACAGGGATACCGCAGTATTTT; cdr3_aa: CASSIMTGIPQYF; clone_size: NA; v_call: TRBV19; d_call: TRBD1; j_call: TRBJ2-3
cdr3_nt: TGTGCCAGCAGCTTGGGGAGACAGGGGAAGAACTATGGCTACACCTTC; cdr3_aa: CASSLGRQGKNYGYTF; clone_size: NA; v_call: TRBV5-6; d_call: TRBD1; j_call: TRBJ1-2
cdr3_nt: TGTGCCAGTAGTATAACAGGGGACGGAGGAAACACCATATATTTT; cdr3_aa: CASSITGDGGNTIYF; clone_size: NA; v_call: TRBV19; d_call: TRBD1; j_call: TRBJ1-3
cdr3_nt: TGCGCCAGCAGCTACGGGGGACAGGGTTTGGCAGATACGCAGTATTTT; cdr3_aa: CASSYGGQGLADTQYF; clone_size: NA; v_call: TRBV5-1; d_call: TRBD1; j_call: TRBJ2-3
cdr3_nt: TGTGCCAGCAGCTGGGACAGCGAAAAACTGTTTTTT; cdr3_aa: CASSWDSEKLFF; clone_size: NA; v_call: TRBV6-2/TRBV6-3; d_call: TRBD1; j_call: TRBJ1-4
cdr3_nt: TGTGCCAGCAGACACCTCCAACAGCGGGGAGGAGGCTACACCTTC; cdr3_aa: CASRHLQQRGGGYTF; clone_size: NA; v_call: TRBV28; d_call: NA; j_call: TRBJ1-2
cdr3_nt: TGTGCCAGCGAGACGAGCGGGACTAGCGGGAGGGCCACATACAATGAGCAGTTCTTC; cdr3_aa: CASETSGTSGRATYNEQFF; clone_size: NA; v_call: TRBV2; d_call: TRBD2; j_call: TRBJ2-1
cdr3_nt: TGCGCCAGCAGCCCTGGGAGGTTACAGCCTAACTATGGCTACACCTTC; cdr3_aa: CASSPGRLQPNYGYTF; clone_size: NA; v_call: TRBV5-1; d_call: NA; j_call: TRBJ1-2
cdr3_nt: TGTGCCAGCAGGGAGGACTCTCCAGTGGGGTACTTC; cdr3_aa: CASREDSPVGYF; clone_size: NA; v_call: TRBV2; d_call: NA; j_call: TRBJ2-7
cdr3_nt: TGTGCCAGCAGGGCCGGGACTAGCCCATACAATGAGCAGTTCTTC; cdr3_aa: CASRAGTSPYNEQFF; clone_size: NA; v_call: TRBV2; d_call: TRBD2; j_call: TRBJ2-1
cdr3_nt: TGTGCCAGCAGGACAGGGTATCCCGGGGAGCTGTTTTTT; cdr3_aa: CASRTGYPGELFF; clone_size: NA; v_call: TRBV6-5; d_call: TRBD1; j_call: TRBJ2-2
cdr3_nt: TGTGCCAGCAGCTCCGGGACAGATAGCAATCAGCCCCAGCATTTT; cdr3_aa: CASSSGTDSNQPQHF; clone_size: NA; v_call: TRBV6-2/TRBV6-3; d_call: TRBD1; j_call: TRBJ1-5
cdr3_nt: TGCAGCGTTATACTAGCGGCAGGAGGCTACGAGCAGTACTTC; cdr3_aa: CSVILAAGGYEQYF; clone_size: NA; v_call: TRBV29-1; d_call: TRBD2; j_call: TRBJ2-7
cdr3_nt: TGTGCCAGCAGCCCATTGGGGGCTAGTGGCTACACCTTC; cdr3_aa: CASSPLGASGYTF; clone_size: NA; v_call: TRBV7-2; d_call: NA; j_call: TRBJ1-2
cdr3_nt: TGTGCCAGCAGCTTAGCCGATCCAGGTTCACCCCTCCACTTT; cdr3_aa: CASSLADPGSPLHF; clone_size: NA; v_call: TRBV7-9; d_call: NA; j_call: TRBJ1-6
cdr3_nt: TGTGCCAGCAGCTCCCAACTAACCAGACAGGGGCGACACTACGAGCAGTACTTC; cdr3_aa: CASSSQLTRQGRHYEQYF; clone_size: NA; v_call: TRBV7-2; d_call: TRBD1; j_call: TRBJ2-7
cdr3_nt: TGTGCCAGCCAGGAGGATCCAAGGGGGCTTGGCTACACCTTC; cdr3_aa: CASQEDPRGLGYTF; clone_size: NA; v_call: TRBV5-5; d_call: TRBD1; j_call: TRBJ1-2
cdr3_nt: TGTGCCAGCAGGCCCTTTGGGGGGAACAATTCACCCCTCCACTTT; cdr3_aa: CASRPFGGNNSPLHF; clone_size: NA; v_call: TRBV28; d_call: NA; j_call: TRBJ1-6
cdr3_nt: TGTGCCAGCAGCCAAGGGGTTGCTAGATACTACGAGCAGTACTTC; cdr3_aa: CASSQGVARYYEQYF; clone_size: few; v_call: TRBV14; d_call: NA; j_call: TRBJ2-7
cdr3_nt: TGTGCCACCAGCAGAGCAGGATCGGCGAGTAGAAGCACAGATACGCAGTATTTT; cdr3_aa: CATSRAGSASRSTDTQYF; clone_size: NA; v_call: TRBV15; d_call: NA; j_call: TRBJ2-3
cdr3_nt: TGCAGCGCCGGAGACAGGGTCTATGGCTACACCTTC; cdr3_aa: CSAGDRVYGYTF; clone_size: NA; v_call: TRBV29-1; d_call: TRBD1; j_call: TRBJ1-2
cdr3_nt: TGCGCCAGCAGCCAAGACGACACCAATAACTATGGCTACACCTTC; cdr3_aa: CASSQDDTNNYGYTF; clone_size: NA; v_call: TRBV4-3; d_call: NA; j_call: TRBJ1-2
cdr3_nt: TGTGCCAGCAGCTTGGGTCAGGCCCGCTATGGCTACACCTTC; cdr3_aa: CASSLGQARYGYTF; clone_size: NA; v_call: TRBV5-4; d_call: NA; j_call: TRBJ1-2
cdr3_nt: TGTGCCAGCAACCCCCTAGAAGACCAATACCAAGAGACCCAGTACTTC; cdr3_aa: CASNPLEDQYQETQYF; clone_size: NA; v_call: TRBV25-1; d_call: NA; j_call: TRBJ2-5
cdr3_nt: TGTGCCAGCAGTCGAGGAGGGCGGAACACTGAAGCTTTCTTT; cdr3_aa: CASSRGGRNTEAFF; clone_size: NA; v_call: TRBV7-2; d_call: NA; j_call: TRBJ1-1
cdr3_nt: TGTGCCAGCAGTTCCCAGACAGCCTCGAACACTGAAGCTTTCTTT; cdr3_aa: CASSSQTASNTEAFF; clone_size: NA; v_call: TRBV6-5; d_call: NA; j_call: TRBJ1-1
cdr3_nt: TGTGCCAGTACCTTGACTACGGGACAGGCTAAAGGAGCTTTCTTT; cdr3_aa: CASTLTTGQAKGAFF; clone_size: once; v_call: TRBV19; d_call: TRBD1; j_call: TRBJ1-1
cdr3_nt: TGTGCCAGCAGCTTACCGGTTGGAAACACCATATATTTT; cdr3_aa: CASSLPVGNTIYF; clone_size: once; v_call: TRBV5-6; d_call: NA; j_call: TRBJ1-3